Listed below are T cell receptor beta chains from one sample, sequenced in a study of blood T cell repertoires in COVID-19. The table came from immunoSEQ multiplex PCR; TCRdb's copy has only in-frame clones and leaves some out. Counted here are a few hundred thousand clones, 88% occurring once; the ten biggest clones make up roughly 1.9%. Material for sequencing was PBMCs or T cells enriched from blood (not recorded which). All receptors derive from a woman between 40 and 55 years old who had recovered from COVID-19. Both conserved end residues are part of each CDR3. D genes are given only for firm matches. Some rows mark clone size as missing; the rest say once, few, many or name a class of expanded clone.

clone_size j_call v_call d_call cdr3_aa cdr3_nt
. TRBJ2-2 TRBV2 TRBD2 CASSRTSGTGELFF TGTGCCAGCAGTAGGACTAGCGGGACCGGGGAGCTGTTTTTT
. TRBJ2-1 TRBV29-1 . CSVDSGLGEQFF TGCAGCGTTGATAGCGGCTTAGGAGAGCAGTTCTTC
once TRBJ1-3 TRBV6-1 . CASSERAGISGNTIYF TGTGCCAGCAGTGAAAGAGCAGGGATCTCTGGAAACACCATATATTTT
. TRBJ2-1 TRBV4-1 . CASSQGLYNEQFF TGCGCCAGCAGCCAAGGACTATACAATGAGCAGTTCTTC
. TRBJ2-7 TRBV27 . CASSSGTYEQYF TGTGCCAGCTCCTCGGGGACCTACGAGCAGTACTTC
. TRBJ1-4 TRBV6-5 . CASRETGELEKLFF TGTGCCAGCAGGGAGACGGGGGAACTTGAAAAACTGTTTTTT
once TRBJ2-2 TRBV10-3 TRBD2 CAISEPGLAKDTGELFF TGTGCCATCAGTGAGCCGGGACTAGCGAAGGACACCGGGGAGCTGTTTTTT
. TRBJ1-1 TRBV6-5 TRBD1 CASTRTGGMSTEAFF TGTGCCAGCACTAGGACAGGGGGGATGAGCACTGAAGCTTTCTTT
. TRBJ2-3 TRBV5-1 . CASSLVGGSTDTQYF TGCGCCAGCAGCTTGGTAGGAGGGAGCACAGATACGCAGTATTTT
. TRBJ1-2 TRBV27 TRBD1 CASSVNRGRGGYTF TGTGCCAGCAGTGTAAACAGGGGGCGAGGAGGCTACACCTTC
. TRBJ1-3 TRBV4-3 . CASSPGGHPGNTIYF TGCGCCAGCAGCCCGGGGGGACACCCTGGAAACACCATATATTTT
. TRBJ1-2 TRBV7-2 TRBD1 CASSYPPGQTNYGYTF TGTGCCAGCAGCTACCCCCCGGGACAGACTAACTATGGCTACACCTTC
once TRBJ2-7 TRBV2 TRBD2 CASSVAGDYEQYF TGTGCCAGCAGTGTAGCGGGAGACTACGAGCAGTACTTC
. TRBJ2-7 TRBV27 . CASSPSSEGFDEQYF TGTGCCAGCAGTCCCAGTTCTGAGGGATTCGACGAGCAGTACTTC
. TRBJ2-4 TRBV29-1 TRBD2 CSVTSGPAKNIQYF TGCAGCGTTACTAGCGGCCCGGCCAAAAACATTCAGTACTTC
. TRBJ2-1 TRBV13 TRBD2 CASSSTSGRNEQFF TGTGCCAGCAGCTCGACTAGCGGGAGAAATGAGCAGTTCTTC
. TRBJ2-2 TRBV7-2 . CASSPGSANTGELFF TGTGCCAGCAGCCCCGGCAGCGCGAACACCGGGGAGCTGTTTTTT
. TRBJ1-1 TRBV3-1/TRBV3-2 . CASSQDGQSEAFF TGTGCCAGCAGCCAAGATGGACAGAGTGAAGCTTTCTTT
. TRBJ2-1 TRBV7-9 TRBD2 CASSWGLAGETSSYNEQFF TGTGCCAGCAGCTGGGGACTAGCGGGAGAAACGAGCTCCTACAATGAGCAGTTCTTC
once TRBJ2-1 TRBV5-6 TRBD2 CASSPDLGLAANEQFF TGTGCCAGCAGCCCCGACCTGGGACTAGCGGCCAATGAGCAGTTCTTC
. TRBJ2-3 TRBV4-3 . CASSQGTSTTDTQYF TGCGCCAGCAGCCAAGGGACTTCCACCACAGATACGCAGTATTTT
. TRBJ1-2 TRBV25-1 . CASTGGSGGYTF TGTGCCAGCACGGGGGGCTCTGGTGGCTACACCTTC
. TRBJ2-1 TRBV9 TRBD2 CASSPYMPGGNEQFF TGTGCCAGCAGCCCTTATATGCCGGGGGGTAATGAGCAGTTCTTC
. TRBJ2-7 TRBV12-3/TRBV12-4 . CASSLGTFYEQYF TGTGCCAGCAGTTTAGGGACATTCTACGAGCAGTACTTC
. TRBJ2-2 TRBV5-1 . CASSQGGGDLANTGELFF TGCGCCAGCAGCCAAGGTGGAGGGGACCTCGCGAACACCGGGGAGCTGTTTTTT
. TRBJ1-2 TRBV6-5 TRBD1 CASSYQGQGGYGYTF TGTGCCAGCAGTTACCAAGGACAGGGAGGGTATGGCTACACCTTC
. TRBJ1-1 TRBV29-1 TRBD1 CSGRDRVNTEAFF TGCAGCGGGCGGGACAGGGTGAACACTGAAGCTTTCTTT
. TRBJ2-7 TRBV18 TRBD1 CASSPGTGRFNEQYF TGTGCCAGCTCACCGGGGACAGGGAGATTCAACGAGCAGTACTTC
. TRBJ2-2 TRBV10-3 . CAISETQRGTGELFF TGTGCCATCAGTGAGACCCAAAGGGGCACCGGGGAGCTGTTTTTT
. TRBJ2-3 TRBV7-8 TRBD2 CASSRGPSGTTDTQYF TGTGCCAGCAGCAGAGGCCCTAGCGGGACCACAGATACGCAGTATTTT
. TRBJ2-7 TRBV11-2 . CASSPIRGRSYEQYF TGTGCCAGCAGCCCGATCAGGGGCCGCTCCTACGAGCAGTACTTC
. TRBJ2-7 TRBV27 . CASSPGLGGAEQYF TGTGCCAGCAGTCCCGGGCTAGGAGGGGCCGAGCAGTACTTC
. TRBJ2-7 TRBV7-6 TRBD1 CASSMDGQGNYEQYF TGTGCCAGCAGCATGGACGGACAGGGGAACTACGAGCAGTACTTC
. TRBJ1-6 TRBV9 . CASSESPGQGYSPLHF TGTGCCAGCAGCGAGTCCCCGGGACAAGGATATTCACCCCTCCACTTT
. TRBJ2-3 TRBV5-1 . CASSLDYTEYTGDTQYF TGCGCCAGCAGCTTGGATTACACGGAGTATACTGGAGATACGCAGTATTTT
. TRBJ2-3 TRBV28 . CASIDRADTQYF TGTGCCAGCATTGATCGGGCAGATACGCAGTATTTT
. TRBJ1-1 TRBV4-1 . CASSQERSEAFF TGCGCCAGCAGCCAAGAGCGCTCTGAAGCTTTCTTT
. TRBJ1-2 TRBV7-9 TRBD1 CASSPRNGQGALNYGYTF TGTGCCAGCAGCCCGAGAAACGGACAGGGAGCCCTTAACTATGGCTACACCTTC
. TRBJ2-3 TRBV7-8 TRBD2 CASSYRGLASTDTQYF TGTGCCAGCAGCTACCGAGGACTAGCGAGCACAGATACGCAGTATTTT
. TRBJ1-4 TRBV3-1/TRBV3-2 . CASSGRQMGKEKLFF TGTGCCAGCAGCGGACGACAGATGGGGAAAGAAAAACTGTTTTTT
. TRBJ2-7 TRBV11-2 TRBD1 CASSLGDRVNEQYF TGTGCCAGCAGCTTAGGGGACAGGGTCAACGAGCAGTACTTC
. TRBJ1-5 TRBV12-3/TRBV12-4 . CASSLGGRQPQHF TGTGCCAGCAGTTTGGGGGGGCGGCAGCCCCAGCATTTT
. TRBJ2-3 TRBV2 . CASIKGRGFGTDTQYF TGTGCCAGCATCAAGGGCAGGGGATTCGGAACAGATACGCAGTATTTT
. TRBJ1-6 TRBV18 TRBD1 CASSPQGAGNSPLHF TGTGCCAGCTCGCCCCAGGGGGCTGGTAATTCACCCCTCCACTTT
. TRBJ1-2 TRBV4-3 . CASSQGGADVYGYTF TGCGCCAGCAGCCAAGGAGGCGCAGACGTCTATGGCTACACCTTC
. TRBJ2-7 TRBV18 . CASSPVTRGSYEQYF TGTGCCAGCTCACCAGTCACGCGAGGCTCCTACGAGCAGTACTTC
. TRBJ1-1 TRBV12-5 . CASGLVLSPWEGHRPRKNTEAFF TGTGCTAGTGGTTTGGTACTATCTCCTTGGGAGGGACACAGACCACGGAAGAACACTGAAGCTTTCTTT
once TRBJ1-1 TRBV4-1 . CASSPRGLNTEAFF TGCGCCAGCAGCCCTAGGGGGTTGAACACTGAAGCTTTCTTT
. TRBJ2-4 TRBV11-2 . CASSSLKSGGAKNIQYF TGTGCCAGCAGCTCCCTCAAAAGTGGAGGAGCCAAAAACATTCAGTACTTC
. TRBJ2-7 TRBV11-2 TRBD1 CASSLGTGTGLYEQYF TGTGCCAGCAGCTTAGGGACCGGGACAGGGTTGTACGAGCAGTACTTC
. TRBJ2-6 TRBV5-1 . CASSLSPRDSGANVLTF TGCGCCAGCAGCTTGTCGCCCAGGGACTCTGGGGCCAACGTCCTGACTTTC
. TRBJ1-5 TRBV19 . CASRQEYGNQPQHF TGTGCCAGCAGACAGGAATATGGCAATCAGCCCCAGCATTTT
. TRBJ2-5 TRBV19 . CASSIYYGKQETQYF TGTGCCAGTAGTATTTACTACGGGAAGCAAGAGACCCAGTACTTC
. TRBJ1-2 TRBV6-5 . CASSLTGLEGYTF TGTGCCAGCAGTCTCACAGGGCTAGAGGGCTACACCTTC